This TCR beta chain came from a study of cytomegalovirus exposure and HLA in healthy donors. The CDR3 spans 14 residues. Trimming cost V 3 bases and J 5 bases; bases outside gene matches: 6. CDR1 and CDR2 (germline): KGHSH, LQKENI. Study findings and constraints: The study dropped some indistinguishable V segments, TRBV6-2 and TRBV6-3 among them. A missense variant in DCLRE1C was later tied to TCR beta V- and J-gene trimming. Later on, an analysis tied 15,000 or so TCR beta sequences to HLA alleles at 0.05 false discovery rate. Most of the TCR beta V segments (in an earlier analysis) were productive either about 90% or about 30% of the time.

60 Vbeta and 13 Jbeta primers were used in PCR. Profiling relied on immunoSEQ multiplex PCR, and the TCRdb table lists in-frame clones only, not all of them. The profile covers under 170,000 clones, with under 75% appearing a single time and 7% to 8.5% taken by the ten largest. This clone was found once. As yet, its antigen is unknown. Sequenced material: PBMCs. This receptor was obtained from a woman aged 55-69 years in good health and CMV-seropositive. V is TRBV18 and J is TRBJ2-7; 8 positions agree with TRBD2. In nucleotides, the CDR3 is TGTGCCAGCTCACCCGGACTAGCCCAGGACGAGCAGTACTTC. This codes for CASSPGLAQDEQYF.